This passage covers 15 T cell receptor beta chains from one sample sequenced in a study of T cells in Graves' hyperthyroidism and ophthalmopathy. The CDR3 regions of TCR beta were amplified from RNA transcripts. When the TCR CDR3 underwent first-round RT-PCR, the HTBI primer set was used. Each CDR3 protein gets one entry after TCRdb re-called the multiplex PCR reads with MiXCR. Seen here are 600,000 or so distinct CDR3 sequences, approximately 15% observed once, and the top ten hold roughly 6.9%. Material for sequencing was blood. The receptors were sampled from a woman aged 18-35 years with Graves' ophthalmopathy.

This clonotype was seen ten or more times. V is TRBV3-1 and J is TRBJ2-1, with 10 nucleotides matching TRBD2. Germline-derived CDR1 and CDR2 are LGHDT and YNNKEL (reference sequence). V lost 1 base and J lost 10; bases outside the gene matches: 7. The CDR3 contains 15 residues. The CDR3 sequence is CASSQGTSGMEEQFF. The CDR3 DNA reads as TGTGCCAGCAGCCAAGGTACTAGCGGGATGGAAGAGCAGTTCTTC.

V usage is TRBV3-1 and J usage is TRBJ2-7; possible D gene TRBD2, 7 bases. Germline V gene lookup returns CDR1 LGHDT and CDR2 YNNKEL (reference sequence). Trimming took off 0 bases at V and 3 bases at J, with 21 bases between the two ends. This CDR3 spans 18 amino acids. The CDR3 nucleotides are TGTGCCAGCAGCCAAGATAGGGGGGGGTCCAGATCATTCTACGAGCAGTACTTC. It encodes CASSQDRGGSRSFYEQYF.

The chain employs TRBV27 and TRBJ1-3; the D gene is possibly TRBD1 (6 bases). This CDR3 comprises 17 residues. From germline, CDR1 is MNHEY and CDR2 SMNVEV (reference sequence). V lost 0 bases and J lost 3, with 15 bases in between. The CDR3 DNA reads as TGTGCCAGCAGTTTATCAGGGGGTGGCGGTCGTGGAAACACCATATATTTT. Encoded protein: CASSLSGGGGRGNTIYF.

This clonotype was counted many times. The chain combines TRBV6-1 with TRBJ2-1; TRBD2 aligns across 7 bases. The CDR3 has 15 amino acids. Trimming at V came to 8 bases and at J to 9 bases, leaving 16 bases not matched to a gene. CDR1 is MNHNS and CDR2 is SASEGT in the germline V gene. The CDR3 is CASSWGRVPKFEQFF. The CDR3 coding sequence is TGTGCCAGCTCATGGGGGAGGGTCCCAAAGTTTGAGCAGTTCTTC.

This clonotype was counted only a few times. The chain is built from TRBV12-3 or TRBV12-4 and TRBJ2-3; TRBD2 matches at 14 bases. V dropped 2 bases and J dropped 4; count of bases not matched to a gene: 14. This CDR3 is 20 amino acids long. CDR3 sequence reads: CASSLSLGTSGSLVSDTQYF. Here the CDR3 DNA reads TGTGCCAGCAGTTTAAGTCTGGGGACTAGCGGGAGTCTGGTTTCAGATACGCAGTATTTT.

A single count supports this clonotype. V usage is TRBV28 and J usage is TRBJ2-1; the match to TRBD1 covers 9 bases. CDR1 and CDR2 from the germline V gene are MDHEN and SYDVKM. CDR3 length equals 16 residues. Trimming removed 3 bases from V and 6 bases from J; junction bases left unmatched: 9. The CDR3 bases are TGTGCCAGCAGTTTTGGCGGGACAGGGCTTCTCAATGAGCAGTTCTTC. Amino acid sequence: CASSFGGTGLLNEQFF.

This clonotype was picked up a small number of times. The chain combines TRBV30 with TRBJ1-1, with 8 bases that match TRBD1. The CDR3 sequence is 16 residues long. The germline V gene encodes CDR1 GTSNPN and CDR2 SVGIG (reference sequence). V lost 2 bases, J lost 2 bases, and 10 bases stayed unmatched. CDR3 amino acids: CAWSWAGGDINTEAFF. CDR3 DNA: TGTGCCTGGAGTTGGGCAGGGGGCGATATCAACACTGAAGCTTTCTTT.

This clonotype was picked up many times. The CDR3 region is CASSSRTGGTNYGYTF. In DNA form, the CDR3 reads TGTGCCAGCAGCTCTCGGACAGGGGGCACTAACTATGGCTACACCTTC. The V gene is TRBV7-8, the J gene TRBJ1-2; 11 bases fit TRBD1. CDR1 SGHVS and CDR2 FQNEAQ come from the germline V gene. CDR3 size: 16 residues. J gave up 0 bases and V 4 bases, and 4 bases lay outside the gene matches.

This clonotype was seen repeatedly, ten times or more. The V call is TRBV18, the J call TRBJ2-7; D possibly corresponds to TRBD1 (6 bases). The V and J ends lost 0 bases and 2 bases respectively, with 11 bases between them. Germline V lookup: CDR1 KGHSH, CDR2 LQKENI. The CDR3 spans 15 residues. The CDR3 nucleotides read TGTGCCAGCTCACCACCTCAGGGGAGCGCCTACGAGCAGTACTTC. It encodes CASSPPQGSAYEQYF.

This clonotype came up many times. The chain carries TRBV24-1 and TRBJ2-3; D perhaps matches TRBD1 (6 bases). V was shortened by 3 bases and J by 2 bases, with 14 bases between the two germline ends. The CDR3 runs 16 residues. The V gene's germline CDR1 is KGHDR and CDR2 SFDVKD. CDR3 sequence reads: CATSDTRTVYTDTQYF. In nucleotides, the CDR3 is TGTGCCACCAGTGATACCCGGACAGTTTACACAGATACGCAGTATTTT.

The table lists this clonotype with many counts. V is TRBV28 and J is TRBJ2-6; D uncertain. The V end lost 4 bases, the J end lost 0 bases, and 10 bases lay between the germline ends. CDR3 size: 16 residues. Germline-derived CDR1 and CDR2 are MDHEN and SYDVKM. CDR3 in DNA: TGTGCCAGCAGTTCGACCGCCAGCTCTGGGGCCAACGTCCTGACTTTC. Translating it yields CASSSTASSGANVLTF.

This clonotype was seen only a few times. V and J are TRBV20-1 and TRBJ2-1, with 9 nucleotides matching TRBD2. With V trimmed by 6 bases and J by 8 bases, 11 bases remained unmatched. CDR3 length: 14 residues. Germline V gene lookup returns CDR1 DFQATT and CDR2 SNEGSKA (reference sequence). The CDR3 loop is CSARSAGGGDEQFF. The CDR3 region has the DNA TGCAGTGCCCGATCAGCGGGAGGAGGAGATGAGCAGTTCTTC.

The chain has TRBV13 and TRBJ2-5, with 10 bases identical to TRBD1. The germline CDR1 and CDR2 sequences are PRHDT and FYEKMQ (reference sequence). The CDR3 has 17 amino acids. V shed 3 bases and J 4 bases; nucleotides not matched to a gene: 11. The CDR3 DNA follows: TGTGCCAGCAGCTTTAGAACCCAGACAGGGGGCGGAGAGACCCAGTACTTC. Encoded protein: CASSFRTQTGGGETQYF. Supplemented by reference TRBV13 and TRBJ2-5, the full variable domain reads AAGVIQSPRHLIKEKRETATLKCYPIPRHDTVYWYQQGPGQDPQFLISFYEKMQSDKGSIPDRFSAQQFSDYHSELNMSSLELGDSALYFCASSFRTQTGGGETQYFGPGTRLLVL.

This clonotype was counted only a few times. The chain joins TRBV10-3 to TRBJ2-7; D not resolved. V gave up 0 bases and J gave up 4 bases, with 7 bases separating them. This CDR3 region has 13 residues. CDR1 ENHRY and CDR2 SYGVKD come from the germline V gene. Here the CDR3 reads CAISESQNYEQYF. The CDR3 nucleotides are TGTGCCATCAGTGAGTCTCAGAATTACGAGCAGTACTTC.

This clonotype was detected ten times or more. The chain joins TRBV5-5 to TRBJ2-7; 9 nucleotides align to TRBD2. V was clipped by 1 base and J by 4 bases; unmatched bases: 6. Germline V gene lookup returns CDR1 SGHKS and CDR2 YYEKEE (reference sequence). The CDR3 consists of 15 residues. Here the CDR3 reads CASSLLRLAVYEQYF. In DNA form, the CDR3 reads TGTGCCAGCAGCTTGTTGAGACTAGCGGTTTACGAGCAGTACTTC.